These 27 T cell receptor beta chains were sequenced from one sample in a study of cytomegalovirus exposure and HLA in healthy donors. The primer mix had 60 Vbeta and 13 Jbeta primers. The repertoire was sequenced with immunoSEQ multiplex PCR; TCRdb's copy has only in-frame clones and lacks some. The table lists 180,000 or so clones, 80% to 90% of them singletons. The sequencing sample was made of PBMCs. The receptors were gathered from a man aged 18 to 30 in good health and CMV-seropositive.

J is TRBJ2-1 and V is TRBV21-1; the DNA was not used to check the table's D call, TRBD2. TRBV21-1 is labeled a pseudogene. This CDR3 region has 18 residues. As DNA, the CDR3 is TGTGCCAGCAGCAAAGCAGAATTCGCGGGGGTTAAGTACAATGAGCAGTTCTTC. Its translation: CASSKAEFAGVKYNEQFF.

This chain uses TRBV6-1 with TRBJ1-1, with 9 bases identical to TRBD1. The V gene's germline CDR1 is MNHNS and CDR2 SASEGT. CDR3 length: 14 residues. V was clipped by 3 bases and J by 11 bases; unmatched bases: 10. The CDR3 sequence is CASSEQLTGGSAFF. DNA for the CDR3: TGTGCCAGCAGTGAGCAGTTAACAGGGGGCTCGGCTTTCTTT.

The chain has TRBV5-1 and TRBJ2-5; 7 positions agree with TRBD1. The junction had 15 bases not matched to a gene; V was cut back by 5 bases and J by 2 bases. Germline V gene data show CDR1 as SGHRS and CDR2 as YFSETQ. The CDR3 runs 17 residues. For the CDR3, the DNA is TGCGCCAGCAGTCCAAGAGTCATAGACAGGGATCAAGAGACCCAGTACTTC. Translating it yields CASSPRVIDRDQETQYF. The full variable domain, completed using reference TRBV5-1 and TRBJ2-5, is KAGVTQTPRYLIKTRGQQVTLSCSPISGHRSVSWYQQTPGQGLQFLFEYFSETQRNKGNFPGRFSGRQFSNSRSEMNVSTLELGDSALYLCASSPRVIDRDQETQYFGPGTRLLVL.

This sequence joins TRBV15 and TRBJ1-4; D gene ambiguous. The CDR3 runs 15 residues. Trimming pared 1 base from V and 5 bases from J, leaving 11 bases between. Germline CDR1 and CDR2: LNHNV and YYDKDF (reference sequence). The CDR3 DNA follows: TGTGCCACCAGCAGAGGCGGGTCTGACAATGAAAAACTGTTTTTT. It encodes CATSRGGSDNEKLFF.

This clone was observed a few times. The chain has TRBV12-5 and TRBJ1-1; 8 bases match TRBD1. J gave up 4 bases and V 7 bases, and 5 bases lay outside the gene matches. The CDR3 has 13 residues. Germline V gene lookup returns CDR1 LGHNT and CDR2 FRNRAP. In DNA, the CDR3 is TGTGCTAGTGCAGCCGACAGGGGCACTGAAGCTTTCTTT. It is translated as CASAADRGTEAFF.

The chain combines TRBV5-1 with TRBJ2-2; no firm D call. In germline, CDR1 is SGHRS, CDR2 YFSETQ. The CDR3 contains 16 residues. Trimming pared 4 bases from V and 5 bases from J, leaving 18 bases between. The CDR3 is CASSRFVSLRTGELFF. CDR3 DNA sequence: TGCGCCAGCAGCCGTTTCGTGTCCCTGAGGACCGGGGAGCTGTTTTTT.

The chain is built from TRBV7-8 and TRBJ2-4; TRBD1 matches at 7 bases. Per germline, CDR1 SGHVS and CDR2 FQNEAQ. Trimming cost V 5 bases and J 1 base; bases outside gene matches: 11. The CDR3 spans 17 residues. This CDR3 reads CASSLDRVLVAKNIQYF. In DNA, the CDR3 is TGTGCCAGCAGCCTAGACAGGGTTTTGGTCGCCAAAAACATTCAGTACTTC.

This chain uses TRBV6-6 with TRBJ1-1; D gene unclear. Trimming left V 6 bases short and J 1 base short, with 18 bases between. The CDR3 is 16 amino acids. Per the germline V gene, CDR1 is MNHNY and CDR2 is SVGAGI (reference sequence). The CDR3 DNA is TGTGCCAGCAGCCCTCCTCCGGCAGCGTCGAACACTGAAGCTTTCTTT. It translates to CASSPPPAASNTEAFF.

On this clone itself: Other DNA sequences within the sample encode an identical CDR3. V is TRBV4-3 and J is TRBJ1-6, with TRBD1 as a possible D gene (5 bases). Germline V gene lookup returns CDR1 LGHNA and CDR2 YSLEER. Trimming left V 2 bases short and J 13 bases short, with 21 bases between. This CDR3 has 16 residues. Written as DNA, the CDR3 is TGCGCCAGCAGCCAATTCCCTCGGGGGGTTTCTTCGCCCCTCCACTTT. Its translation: CASSQFPRGVSSPLHF.

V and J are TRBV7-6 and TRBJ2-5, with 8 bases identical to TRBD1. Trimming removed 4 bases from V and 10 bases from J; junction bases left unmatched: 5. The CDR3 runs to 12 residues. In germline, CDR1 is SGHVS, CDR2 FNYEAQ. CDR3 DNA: TGTGCCAGCAGCTCAAGTGGACAGGGCCAGTACTTC. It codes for CASSSSGQGQYF.

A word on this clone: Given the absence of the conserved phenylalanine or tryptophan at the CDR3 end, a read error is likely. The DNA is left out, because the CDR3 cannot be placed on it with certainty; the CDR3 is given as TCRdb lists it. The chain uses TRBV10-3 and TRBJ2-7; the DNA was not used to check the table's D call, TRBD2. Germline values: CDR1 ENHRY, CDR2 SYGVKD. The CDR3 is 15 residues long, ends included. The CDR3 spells CAISITPGLAGNLKT.

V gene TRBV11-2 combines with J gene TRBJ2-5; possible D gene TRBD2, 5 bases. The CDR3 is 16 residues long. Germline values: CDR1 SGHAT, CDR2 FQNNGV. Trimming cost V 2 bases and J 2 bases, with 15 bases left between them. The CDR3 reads CASSLLSARRQETQYF. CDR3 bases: TGTGCCAGCAGCTTATTGTCGGCCAGGAGGCAAGAGACCCAGTACTTC. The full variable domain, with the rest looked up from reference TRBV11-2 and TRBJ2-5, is EAGVAQSPRYKIIEKRQSVAFWCNPISGHATLYWYQQILGQGPKLLIQFQNNGVVDDSQLPKDRFSAERLKGVDSTLKIQPAKLEDSAVYLCASSLLSARRQETQYFGPGTRLLVL.

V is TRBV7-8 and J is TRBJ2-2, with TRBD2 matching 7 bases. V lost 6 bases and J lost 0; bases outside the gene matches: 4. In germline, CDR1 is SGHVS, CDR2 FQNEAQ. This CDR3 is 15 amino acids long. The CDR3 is CASRPAGTNTGELFF. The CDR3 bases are TGTGCCAGCAGGCCAGCGGGGACGAACACCGGGGAGCTGTTTTTT.

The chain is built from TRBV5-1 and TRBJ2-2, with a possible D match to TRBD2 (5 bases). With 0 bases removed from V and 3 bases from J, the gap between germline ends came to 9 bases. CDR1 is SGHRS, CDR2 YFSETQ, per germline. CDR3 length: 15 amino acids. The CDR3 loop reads CASSLGGLYTGELFF. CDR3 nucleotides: TGCGCCAGCAGCTTGGGTGGACTCTACACCGGGGAGCTGTTTTTT. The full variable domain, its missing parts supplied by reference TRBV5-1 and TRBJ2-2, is KAGVTQTPRYLIKTRGQQVTLSCSPISGHRSVSWYQQTPGQGLQFLFEYFSETQRNKGNFPGRFSGRQFSNSRSEMNVSTLELGDSALYLCASSLGGLYTGELFFGEGSRLTVL.

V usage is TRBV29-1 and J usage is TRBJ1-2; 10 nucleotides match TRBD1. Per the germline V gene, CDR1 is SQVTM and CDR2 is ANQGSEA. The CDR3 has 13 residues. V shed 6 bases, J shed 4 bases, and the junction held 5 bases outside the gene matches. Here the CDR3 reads CSVGTGASYGYTF. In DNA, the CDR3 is TGCAGCGTAGGGACAGGGGCAAGCTATGGCTACACCTTC.

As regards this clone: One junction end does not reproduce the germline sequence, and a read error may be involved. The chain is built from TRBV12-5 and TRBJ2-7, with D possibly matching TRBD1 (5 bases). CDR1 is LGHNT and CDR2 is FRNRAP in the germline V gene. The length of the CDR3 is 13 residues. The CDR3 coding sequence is TGTGCTAGTGGTTTCCAAGGGGTTCCCAGAGCCCTTTTC. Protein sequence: CASGFQGVPRALF.

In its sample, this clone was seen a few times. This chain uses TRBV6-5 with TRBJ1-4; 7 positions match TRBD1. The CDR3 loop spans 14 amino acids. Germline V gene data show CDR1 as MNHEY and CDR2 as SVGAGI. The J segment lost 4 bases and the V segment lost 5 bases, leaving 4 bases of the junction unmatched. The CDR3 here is CASSTTGYNEKLFF. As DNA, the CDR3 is TGTGCCAGCAGTACGACAGGGTATAATGAAAAACTGTTTTTT.

The CDR3 reads CASSLRGYEQYF. The DNA for the CDR3 is TGTGCCAGCAGTTTAAGAGGGTACGAGCAGTACTTC. The V gene is TRBV27, the J gene TRBJ2-7; the D gene is possibly TRBD2 (5 bases). CDR1 is MNHEY and CDR2 is SMNVEV in the germline V gene (reference sequence). The CDR3 runs 12 residues. V shed 2 bases and J shed 4 bases, with 6 bases lying between them.

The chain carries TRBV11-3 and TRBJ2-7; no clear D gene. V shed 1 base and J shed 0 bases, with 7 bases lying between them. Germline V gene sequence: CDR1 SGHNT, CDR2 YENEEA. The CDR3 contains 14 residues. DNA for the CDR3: TGTGCCAGCAGCTTAGGGAGTAACTCCTACGAGCAGTACTTC. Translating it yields CASSLGSNSYEQYF.

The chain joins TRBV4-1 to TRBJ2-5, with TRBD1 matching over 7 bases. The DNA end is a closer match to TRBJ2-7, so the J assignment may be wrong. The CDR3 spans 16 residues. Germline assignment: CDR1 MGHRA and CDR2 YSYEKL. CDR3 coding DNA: TGCGCCAGCAGCCAAGAGCCGACAGGGACCCTCTACGAGCAGTACTTC. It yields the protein CASSQEPTGTLYEQYF.

The CDR3, as DNA: TGTGCCAGCAGCCACACAACGGGACAGGGGGCGGGGTTTGGCTACACCTTC. Its translation is CASSHTTGQGAGFGYTF. This chain links TRBV5-6 with TRBJ1-2; 12 bases are a match to TRBD1. Losses at the gene ends were 4 bases for V and 7 bases for J; bases not matched to a gene: 14. Per the germline V gene, CDR1 is SGHDT and CDR2 is YYEEEE. The CDR3 loop spans 17 amino acids.

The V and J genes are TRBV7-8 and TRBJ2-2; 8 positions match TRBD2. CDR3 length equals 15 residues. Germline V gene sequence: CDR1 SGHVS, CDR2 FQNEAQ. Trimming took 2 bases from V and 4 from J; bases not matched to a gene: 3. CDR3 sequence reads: CASSLKRGPTGELFF. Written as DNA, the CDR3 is TGTGCCAGCAGCTTAAAGCGGGGGCCCACCGGGGAGCTGTTTTTT.

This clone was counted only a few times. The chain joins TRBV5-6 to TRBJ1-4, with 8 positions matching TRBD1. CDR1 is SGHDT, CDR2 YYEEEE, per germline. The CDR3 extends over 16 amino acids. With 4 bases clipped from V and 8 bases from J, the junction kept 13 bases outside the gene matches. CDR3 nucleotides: TGTGCCAGCAGCCTAAAGTGGGGGACAGGCGACGAAAAACTGTTTTTT. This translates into CASSLKWGTGDEKLFF.

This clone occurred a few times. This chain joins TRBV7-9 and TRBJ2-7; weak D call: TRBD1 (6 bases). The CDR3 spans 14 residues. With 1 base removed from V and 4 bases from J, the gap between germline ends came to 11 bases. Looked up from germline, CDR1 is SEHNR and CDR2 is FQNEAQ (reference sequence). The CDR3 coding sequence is TGTGCCAGCAGCTTAGGACAGGAGCTATACGAGCAGTACTTC. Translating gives CASSLGQELYEQYF.

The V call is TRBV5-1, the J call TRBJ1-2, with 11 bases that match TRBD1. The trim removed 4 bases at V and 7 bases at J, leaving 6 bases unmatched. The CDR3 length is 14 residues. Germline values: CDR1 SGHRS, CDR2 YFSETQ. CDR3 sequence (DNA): TGCGCCAGCAGCACCGGACAGGGGGCAGTTGGCTACACCTTC. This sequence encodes CASSTGQGAVGYTF. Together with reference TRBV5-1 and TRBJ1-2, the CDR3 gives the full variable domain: KAGVTQTPRYLIKTRGQQVTLSCSPISGHRSVSWYQQTPGQGLQFLFEYFSETQRNKGNFPGRFSGRQFSNSRSEMNVSTLELGDSALYLCASSTGQGAVGYTFGSGTRLTVV.

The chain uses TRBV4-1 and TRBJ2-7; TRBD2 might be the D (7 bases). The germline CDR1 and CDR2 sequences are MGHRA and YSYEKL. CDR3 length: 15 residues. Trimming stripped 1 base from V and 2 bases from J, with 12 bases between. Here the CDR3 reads CASSQGGGPTYEQYF. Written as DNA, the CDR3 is TGCGCCAGCAGCCAAGGCGGGGGCCCTACCTACGAGCAGTACTTC.

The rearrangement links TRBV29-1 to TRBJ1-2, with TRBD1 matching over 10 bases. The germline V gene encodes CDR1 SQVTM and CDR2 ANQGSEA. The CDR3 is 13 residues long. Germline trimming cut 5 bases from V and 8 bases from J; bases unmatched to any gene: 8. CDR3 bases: TGCAGCGTTACACCGGGACAGGGGATCGGCTACACCTTC. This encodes CSVTPGQGIGYTF.